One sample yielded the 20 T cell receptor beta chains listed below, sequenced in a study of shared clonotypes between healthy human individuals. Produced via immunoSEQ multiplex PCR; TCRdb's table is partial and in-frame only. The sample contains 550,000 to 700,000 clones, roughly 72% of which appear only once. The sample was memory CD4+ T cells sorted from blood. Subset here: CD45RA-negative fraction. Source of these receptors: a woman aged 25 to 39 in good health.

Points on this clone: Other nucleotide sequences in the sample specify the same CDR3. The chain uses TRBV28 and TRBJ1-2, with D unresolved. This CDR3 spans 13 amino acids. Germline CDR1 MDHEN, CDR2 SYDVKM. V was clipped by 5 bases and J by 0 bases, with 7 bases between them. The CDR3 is CASSRTTNYGYTF. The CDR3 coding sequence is TGTGCCAGCAGTCGCACCACTAACTATGGCTACACCTTC.

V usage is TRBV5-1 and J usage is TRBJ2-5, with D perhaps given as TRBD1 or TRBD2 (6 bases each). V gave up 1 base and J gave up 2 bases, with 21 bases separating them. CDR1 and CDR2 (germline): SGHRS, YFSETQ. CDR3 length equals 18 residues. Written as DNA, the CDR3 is TGCGCCAGCAGCTTGAAGGAGTTTGGGGGGCTGACTCAAGAGACCCAGTACTTC. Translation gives CASSLKEFGGLTQETQYF.

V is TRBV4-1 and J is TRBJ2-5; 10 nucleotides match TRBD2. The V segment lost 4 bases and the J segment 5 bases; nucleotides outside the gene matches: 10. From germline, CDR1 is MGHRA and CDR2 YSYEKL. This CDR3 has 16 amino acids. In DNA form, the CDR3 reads TGCGCCAGCAGCCCTTACCTAGCGGGAGCTAGGGAGACCCAGTACTTC. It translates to CASSPYLAGARETQYF.

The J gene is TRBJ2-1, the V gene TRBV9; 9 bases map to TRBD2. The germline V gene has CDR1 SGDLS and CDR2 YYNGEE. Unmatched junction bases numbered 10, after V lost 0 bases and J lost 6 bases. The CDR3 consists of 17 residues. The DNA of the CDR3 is TGTGCCAGCAGCGTAGAATCAACTAGCGGGCTTAGCAATGAGCAGTTCTTC. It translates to CASSVESTSGLSNEQFF. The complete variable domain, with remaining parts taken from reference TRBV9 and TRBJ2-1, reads DSGVTQTPKHLITATGQRVTLRCSPRSGDLSVYWYQQSLDQGLQFLIQYYNGEERAKGNILERFSAQQFPDLHSELNLSSLELGDSALYFCASSVESTSGLSNEQFFGPGTRLTVL.

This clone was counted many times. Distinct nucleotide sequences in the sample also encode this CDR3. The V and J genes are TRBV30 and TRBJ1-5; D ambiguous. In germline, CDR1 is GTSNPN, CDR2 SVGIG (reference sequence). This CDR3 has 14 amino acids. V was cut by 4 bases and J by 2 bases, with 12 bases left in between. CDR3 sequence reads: CAWNRDGGNQPQHF. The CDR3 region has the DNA TGTGCCTGGAACCGCGACGGGGGCAATCAGCCCCAGCATTTT.

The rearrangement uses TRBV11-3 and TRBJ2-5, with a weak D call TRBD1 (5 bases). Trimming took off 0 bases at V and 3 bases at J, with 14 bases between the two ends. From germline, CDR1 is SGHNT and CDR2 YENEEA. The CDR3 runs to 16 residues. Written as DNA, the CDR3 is TGTGCCAGCAGCTTAGACATGTCTGGCAGGGAAGAGACCCAGTACTTC. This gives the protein CASSLDMSGREETQYF.

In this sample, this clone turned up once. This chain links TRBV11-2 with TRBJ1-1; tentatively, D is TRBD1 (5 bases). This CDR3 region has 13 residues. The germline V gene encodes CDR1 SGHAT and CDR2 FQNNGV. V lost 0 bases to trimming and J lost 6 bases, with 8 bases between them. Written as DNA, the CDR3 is TGTGCCAGCAGCTTAGAATGGGGGTCTGAAGCTTTCTTT. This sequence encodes CASSLEWGSEAFF.

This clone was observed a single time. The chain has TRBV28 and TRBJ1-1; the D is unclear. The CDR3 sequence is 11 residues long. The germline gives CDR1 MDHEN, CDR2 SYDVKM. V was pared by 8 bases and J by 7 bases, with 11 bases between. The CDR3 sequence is CASVTIGEAFF. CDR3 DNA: TGTGCCAGCGTAACGATAGGTGAAGCTTTCTTT. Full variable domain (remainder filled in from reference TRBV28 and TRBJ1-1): DVKVTQSSRYLVKRTGEKVFLECVQDMDHENMFWYRQDPGLGLRLIYFSYDVKMKEKGDIPEGYSVSREKKERFSLILESASTNQTSMYLCASVTIGEAFFGQGTRLTVV.

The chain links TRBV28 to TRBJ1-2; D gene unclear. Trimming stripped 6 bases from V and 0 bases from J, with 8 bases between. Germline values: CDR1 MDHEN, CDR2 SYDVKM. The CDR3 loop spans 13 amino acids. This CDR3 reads CASRAGANYGYTF. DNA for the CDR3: TGTGCCAGCAGGGCAGGAGCTAACTATGGCTACACCTTC.

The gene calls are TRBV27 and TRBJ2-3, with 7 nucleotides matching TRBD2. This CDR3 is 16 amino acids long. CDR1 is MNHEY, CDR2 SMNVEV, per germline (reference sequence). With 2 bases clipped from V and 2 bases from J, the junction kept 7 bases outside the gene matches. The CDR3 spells CASSLTLGTITDTQYF. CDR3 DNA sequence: TGTGCCAGCAGTTTAACTTTAGGGACTATCACAGATACGCAGTATTTT.

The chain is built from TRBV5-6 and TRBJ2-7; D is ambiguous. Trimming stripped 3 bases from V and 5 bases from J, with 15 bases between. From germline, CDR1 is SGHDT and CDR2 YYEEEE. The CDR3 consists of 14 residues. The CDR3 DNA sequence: TGTGCCAGCAGCTCTATAGTGGGATTCCACGAGCAGTACTTC. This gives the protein CASSSIVGFHEQYF.

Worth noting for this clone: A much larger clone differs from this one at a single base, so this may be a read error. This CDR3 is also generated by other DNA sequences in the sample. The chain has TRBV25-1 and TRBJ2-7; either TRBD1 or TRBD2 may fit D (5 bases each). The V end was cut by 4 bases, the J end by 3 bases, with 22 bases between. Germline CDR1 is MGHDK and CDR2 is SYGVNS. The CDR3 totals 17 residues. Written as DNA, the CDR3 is TGTGCCAGCAGTGGGGGCAGCGGATGGGGGACCTACTACGAGCAGTACTTC. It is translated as CASSGGSGWGTYYEQYF.

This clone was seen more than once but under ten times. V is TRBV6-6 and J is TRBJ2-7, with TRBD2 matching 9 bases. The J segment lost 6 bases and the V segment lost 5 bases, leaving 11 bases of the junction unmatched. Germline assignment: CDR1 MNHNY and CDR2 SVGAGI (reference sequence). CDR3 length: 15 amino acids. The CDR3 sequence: CASSNLAGLPGEQYF. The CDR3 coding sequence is TGTGCCAGCAGTAACCTAGCGGGGCTTCCGGGCGAGCAGTACTTC.

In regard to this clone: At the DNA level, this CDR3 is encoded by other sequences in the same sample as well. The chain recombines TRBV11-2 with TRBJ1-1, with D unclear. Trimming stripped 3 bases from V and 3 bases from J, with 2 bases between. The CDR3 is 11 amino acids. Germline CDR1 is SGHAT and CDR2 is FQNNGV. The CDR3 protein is CASSFDTEAFF. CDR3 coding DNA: TGTGCCAGCAGCTTTGACACTGAAGCTTTCTTT.

CDR3 bases: TGTGCCAGCAGCGGTCGGACAGGGAGGAACACTGAAGCTTTCTTT. The encoded protein is CASSGRTGRNTEAFF. The chain combines TRBV11-2 with TRBJ1-1; 8 bases fit TRBD1. CDR3 size: 15 residues. Losses at the gene ends were 5 bases for V and 1 base for J; bases not matched to a gene: 6. Germline CDR1 and CDR2: SGHAT and FQNNGV. Using reference TRBV11-2 and TRBJ1-1 for the parts outside the CDR3, the full variable domain is EAGVAQSPRYKIIEKRQSVAFWCNPISGHATLYWYQQILGQGPKLLIQFQNNGVVDDSQLPKDRFSAERLKGVDSTLKIQPAKLEDSAVYLCASSGRTGRNTEAFFGQGTRLTVV.

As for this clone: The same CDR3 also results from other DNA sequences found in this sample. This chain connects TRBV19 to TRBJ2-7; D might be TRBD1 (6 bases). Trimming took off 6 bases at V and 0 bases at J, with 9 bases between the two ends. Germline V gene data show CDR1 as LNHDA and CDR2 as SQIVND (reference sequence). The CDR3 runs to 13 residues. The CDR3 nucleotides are TGTGCCAGTAGGGACAGCAGCTCCTACGAGCAGTACTTC. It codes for CASRDSSSYEQYF.

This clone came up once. The CDR3 protein is CASRLLAENYNEQFF. The CDR3 DNA sequence: TGTGCCAGTAGATTACTAGCGGAAAACTACAATGAGCAGTTCTTC. The J gene is TRBJ2-1, the V gene TRBV19; 8 bases line up with TRBD2. Germline CDR1 LNHDA, CDR2 SQIVND (reference sequence). Losses at the gene ends were 6 bases for V and 3 bases for J; bases not matched to a gene: 7. This CDR3 is built from 15 residues. The full variable domain, rest sourced from reference TRBV19 and TRBJ2-1, is DGGITQSPKYLFRKEGQNVTLSCEQNLNHDAMYWYRQDPGQGLRLIYYSQIVNDFQKGDIAEGYSVSREKKESFPLTVTSAQKNPTAFYLCASRLLAENYNEQFFGPGTRLTVL.

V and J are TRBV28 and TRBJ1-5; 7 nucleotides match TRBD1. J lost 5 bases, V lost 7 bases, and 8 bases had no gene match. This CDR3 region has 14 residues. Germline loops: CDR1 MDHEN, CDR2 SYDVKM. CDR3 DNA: TGTGCCAGCAAAACGGGACAGACAGATCAGCCCCAGCATTTT. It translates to CASKTGQTDQPQHF.

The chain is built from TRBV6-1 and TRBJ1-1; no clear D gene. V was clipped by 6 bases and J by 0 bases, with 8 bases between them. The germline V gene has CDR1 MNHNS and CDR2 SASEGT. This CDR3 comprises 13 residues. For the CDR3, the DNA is TGTGCCAGCAGGACGGGTTTGAACACTGAAGCTTTCTTT. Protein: CASRTGLNTEAFF.

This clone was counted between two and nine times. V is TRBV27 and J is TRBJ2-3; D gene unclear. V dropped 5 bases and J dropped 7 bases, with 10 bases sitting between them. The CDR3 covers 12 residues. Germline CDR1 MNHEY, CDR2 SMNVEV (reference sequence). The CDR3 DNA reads TGTGCCAGCAGTAGATCTGCGAATACGCAGTATTTT. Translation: CASSRSANTQYF.